The 30 T cell receptor beta chains below were found in one sample sequenced in a study of control samples from healthy donors and cancer patients. Profiled with immunoSEQ multiplex PCR; TCRdb holds only in-frame clones, not every one. This table holds roughly 120,000 clones, roughly nine tenths found once. Input material: blood. These receptors were collected from a woman under 30 in good health.

This chain connects TRBV19 to TRBJ2-3, with 11 positions matching TRBD2. The CDR3 spans 16 residues. From germline, CDR1 is LNHDA and CDR2 SQIVND (reference sequence). V shed 4 bases and J 6 bases; nucleotides not matched to a gene: 9. CDR3 coding DNA: TGTGCCAGTAGTACCCGAACTAGCGGGAGTGGCGATACGCAGTATTTT. It codes for CASSTRTSGSGDTQYF.

The chain has TRBV27 and TRBJ2-7, with TRBD1 matching over 8 bases. The junction had 8 bases not matched to a gene; V was cut back by 5 bases and J by 5 bases. The germline V gene has CDR1 MNHEY and CDR2 SMNVEV (reference sequence). CDR3 length: 14 residues. Here the CDR3 reads CASSQGQGFDEQYF. For the CDR3, the DNA is TGTGCCAGCAGTCAAGGACAGGGTTTCGACGAGCAGTACTTC.

CDR3 amino acids: CASSLGLTGNTEAFF. In DNA form, the CDR3 reads TGTGCCAGCAGCTTAGGCCTGACAGGGAACACTGAAGCTTTCTTT. The chain uses TRBV11-2 and TRBJ1-1; possibly TRBD1 for D (6 bases). V was cut by 1 base and J by 1 base, with 10 bases left in between. Germline values: CDR1 SGHAT, CDR2 FQNNGV. CDR3 length: 15 residues.

This chain connects TRBV4-1 to TRBJ2-1; D is unresolved. The CDR3 runs to 16 residues. Trimming pared 3 bases from V and 4 bases from J, leaving 16 bases between. CDR1 and CDR2 (germline): MGHRA, YSYEKL. DNA of the CDR3: TGCGCCAGCAGCCAGGCAGGAGAGGCTTTATACAATGAGCAGTTCTTC. Its translation is CASSQAGEALYNEQFF.

J is TRBJ2-1 and V is TRBV9; 9 positions match TRBD2. V gave up 4 bases and J gave up 7 bases; unmatched junction bases: 15. The germline gives CDR1 SGDLS, CDR2 YYNGEE. The length of the CDR3 is 17 residues. The CDR3 spells CASSPRTASGGRNEQFF. The CDR3 bases are TGTGCCAGCAGCCCCCGGACGGCGAGCGGGGGGAGGAATGAGCAGTTCTTC. Variable domain in full (rest from reference TRBV9 and TRBJ2-1): DSGVTQTPKHLITATGQRVTLRCSPRSGDLSVYWYQQSLDQGLQFLIQYYNGEERAKGNILERFSAQQFPDLHSELNLSSLELGDSALYFCASSPRTASGGRNEQFFGPGTRLTVL.

The CDR3 DNA reads TGTGCCAGCAGCCAAGATCACCGGGACAGGGCATCTCGCAACTATGGCTACACCTTC. It is translated as CASSQDHRDRASRNYGYTF. This chain uses TRBV4-2 with TRBJ1-2; 9 positions match TRBD1. With V trimmed by 0 bases and J by 2 bases, 13 bases remained unmatched. CDR1 is LGHNA, CDR2 YNFKEQ, per germline. This CDR3 has 19 residues.

The genes are TRBV7-8 and TRBJ2-1; 12 positions agree with TRBD2. The V and J ends lost 5 bases and 0 bases, in that order; junction bases with no gene match: 8. The CDR3 spans 18 residues. Germline CDR1 and CDR2: SGHVS and FQNEAQ. The CDR3 region is CASSGGLAGGPSYNEQFF. The DNA for the CDR3 is TGTGCCAGCAGCGGGGGCCTAGCGGGAGGGCCCTCCTACAATGAGCAGTTCTTC.

The chain uses TRBV7-2 and TRBJ1-2; D is possibly TRBD1 (5 bases). Germline CDR1 is SGHTA and CDR2 is FQGNSA. The length of the CDR3 is 14 residues. Trimming left V 5 bases short and J 11 bases short, with 21 bases between. Here the CDR3 reads CASSQAFLSQGYTF. The CDR3 DNA reads as TGTGCCAGCAGCCAGGCCTTCTTATCTCAGGGTTACACCTTC. Variable domain in full (rest from reference TRBV7-2 and TRBJ1-2): GAGVSQSPSNKVTEKGKDVELRCDPISGHTALYWYRQSLGQGLEFLIYFQGNSAPDKSGLPSDRFSAERTGGSVSTLTIQRTQQEDSAVYLCASSQAFLSQGYTFGSGTRLTVV.

Concerning this clone: One end of the junction is discordant with germline, which a read error may explain. The CDR3 DNA sequence: TGTGTCAGCAGCCCCCCAGACAGGATGTCTAGCGCTGAAGCTTTCTTT. It codes for CVSSPPDRMSSAEAFF. V usage is TRBV5-6 and J usage is TRBJ1-1; a weak D match, TRBD1 (6 bases). The germline CDR1 and CDR2 sequences are SGHDT and YYEEEE. The CDR3 runs to 16 residues.

The chain is built from TRBV30 and TRBJ2-7; 8 nucleotides match TRBD2. Germline V gene data show CDR1 as GTSNPN and CDR2 as SVGIG (reference sequence). V shed 8 bases and J 4 bases; nucleotides not matched to a gene: 10. The CDR3 length is 13 residues. The CDR3 spells CALVGRAGYEQYF. In DNA, the CDR3 is TGTGCCCTTGTCGGGAGGGCAGGGTACGAGCAGTACTTC.

This clone was detected a few times. The chain links TRBV19 to TRBJ2-7; perhaps D is TRBD1 or TRBD2 (5 bases each). This CDR3 contains 13 residues. Germline V gene sequence: CDR1 LNHDA, CDR2 SQIVND (reference sequence). The V end was cut by 5 bases, the J end by 5 bases, with 13 bases between. The CDR3 DNA sequence: TGTGCCAGTAGTTCGACAGCCGGGGACGAGCAGTACTTC. The encoded protein is CASSSTAGDEQYF. The full variable domain, rest sourced from reference TRBV19 and TRBJ2-7, is DGGITQSPKYLFRKEGQNVTLSCEQNLNHDAMYWYRQDPGQGLRLIYYSQIVNDFQKGDIAEGYSVSREKKESFPLTVTSAQKNPTAFYLCASSSTAGDEQYFGPGTRLTVT.

This chain uses TRBV2 with TRBJ2-7; D is undetermined. CDR1 is SNHLY, CDR2 FYNNEI, per germline. V was pared by 7 bases and J by 2 bases, with 21 bases between. The CDR3 length is 16 residues. The CDR3 sequence: CASTKIGTLHAYEQYF. CDR3 in DNA: TGTGCCAGCACCAAAATAGGAACACTTCACGCCTACGAGCAGTACTTC.

V and J are TRBV28 and TRBJ1-5; 8 bases are a match to TRBD1. Germline V gene sequence: CDR1 MDHEN, CDR2 SYDVKM. V lost 4 bases and J lost 3; bases outside the gene matches: 5. The CDR3 extends over 15 amino acids. The DNA for the CDR3 is TGTGCCAGCAGTTATGAGGACAGGGTCAATCAGCCCCAGCATTTT. This sequence encodes CASSYEDRVNQPQHF.

CDR3 coding DNA: TGTGCCAGCAGTTCAAATGTCGGCAATCAGCCCCAGCATTTT. Translating it yields CASSSNVGNQPQHF. The chain joins TRBV27 to TRBJ1-5; D not resolved. V lost 4 bases and J 2 bases, leaving 9 bases between the germline ends. The CDR3 has 14 residues. The germline V gene encodes CDR1 MNHEY and CDR2 SMNVEV (reference sequence).

This rearrangement joins TRBV18 to TRBJ2-1; 7 bases are a match to TRBD1. The CDR3 covers 16 residues. J gave up 6 bases and V 3 bases, and 11 bases lay outside the gene matches. Germline assignment: CDR1 KGHSH and CDR2 LQKENI. The CDR3 nucleotides are TGTGCCAGCTCACCTTGGACGGGACAGCATTTCAATGAGCAGTTCTTC. It is translated as CASSPWTGQHFNEQFF. The variable domain in full, with the rest retrieved from reference TRBV18 and TRBJ2-1, is NAGVMQNPRHLVRRRGQEARLRCSPMKGHSHVYWYRQLPEEGLKFMVYLQKENIIDESGMPKERFSAEFPKEGPSILRIQQVVRGDSAAYFCASSPWTGQHFNEQFFGPGTRLTVL.

The chain couples TRBV7-9 to TRBJ2-7; 10 nucleotides match TRBD2. Germline CDR1 and CDR2: SEHNR and FQNEAQ (reference sequence). This CDR3 has 15 amino acids. V trimming: 3 bases; J trimming: 4 bases; junction bases outside the gene matches: 6. As DNA, the CDR3 is TGTGCCAGCAGCTTGGACTCTAGCGGGAGTTACGAGCAGTACTTC. This translates into CASSLDSSGSYEQYF.

V and J are TRBV20-1 and TRBJ1-1; TRBD1 is a possible D gene (5 bases). The CDR3 is 14 residues long. The ends were cut back, 3 bases at V and 4 bases at J, with 15 bases in the middle. Germline V gives CDR1 DFQATT, CDR2 SNEGSKA (reference sequence). CDR3 protein: CSASPRWGVTEAFF. CDR3 DNA: TGCAGTGCTAGTCCCAGGTGGGGGGTCACTGAAGCTTTCTTT.

This clone was seen a single time. The chain has TRBV9 and TRBJ1-4; 9 nucleotides agree with TRBD1. Germline CDR1 is SGDLS and CDR2 is YYNGEE. J lost 6 bases, V lost 4 bases, and 4 bases had no gene match. The CDR3 has 14 amino acids. CDR3 bases: TGTGCCAGCAGCTCCCGGACAGGGGATGAAAAACTGTTTTTT. Residues: CASSSRTGDEKLFF.

The rearrangement uses TRBV15 and TRBJ2-7; 10 bases line up with TRBD2. The V gene end was trimmed by 1 base and the J gene end by 5 bases; junction bases not matched to a gene: 14. The CDR3 is made up of 18 amino acids. Germline V CDR1 and CDR2: LNHNV, YYDKDF (reference sequence). The CDR3 DNA reads TGTGCCACCAGCAGAGCTCCAACGTCTAGCGGGAGTAGGCACGAGCAGTACTTC. Translating it yields CATSRAPTSSGSRHEQYF.

The rearrangement joins TRBV9 to TRBJ1-3; the D is unclear. Germline V gene data show CDR1 as SGDLS and CDR2 as YYNGEE. The CDR3 is 14 amino acids. V was trimmed by 4 bases and J by 4 bases, leaving 12 bases between them. CDR3: CASSPTGLGNTIYF. The CDR3 coding sequence is TGTGCCAGCAGCCCAACCGGATTGGGAAACACCATATATTTT.

The chain is built from TRBV24-1 and TRBJ1-1, with a possible D match to TRBD1 (5 bases). CDR1 is KGHDR and CDR2 is SFDVKD in the germline V gene. This CDR3 contains 13 residues. Trimming took off 6 bases at V and 9 bases at J, with 16 bases between the two ends. This CDR3 reads CATSTGGVQKAFF. Written as DNA, the CDR3 is TGTGCCACCAGTACGGGAGGGGTGCAGAAAGCTTTCTTT.

The CDR3 sequence: CATSGGQGNTEAFF. DNA for the CDR3: TGTGCCACCAGCGGGGGACAGGGGAACACTGAAGCTTTCTTT. The chain has TRBV15 and TRBJ1-1; 9 positions match TRBD1. CDR1 and CDR2 (germline): LNHNV, YYDKDF (reference sequence). V gave up 5 bases and J gave up 1 base; unmatched junction bases: 2. This CDR3 is built from 14 residues.

This chain joins TRBV6-2 or TRBV6-3 and TRBJ1-1; TRBD1 might be the D (5 bases). Germline V gives CDR1 MNHEY, CDR2 SVGEGT. V gave up 6 bases and J gave up 3 bases, with 17 bases separating them. This CDR3 comprises 15 residues. CDR3 sequence reads: CASSDGGSWDTEAFF. CDR3 in DNA: TGTGCCAGCAGCGACGGGGGGTCGTGGGACACTGAAGCTTTCTTT.

This chain uses TRBV5-6 with TRBJ2-2; possibly TRBD1 for D (6 bases). With 5 bases removed from V and 5 bases from J, the gap between germline ends came to 19 bases. Per germline, CDR1 SGHDT and CDR2 YYEEEE. The CDR3 runs to 16 residues. CDR3 bases: TGTGCCAGCAGTTCCTCTCCGGGACACGGAACCGGGGAGCTGTTTTTT. Protein sequence: CASSSSPGHGTGELFF.

The chain joins TRBV27 to TRBJ1-2, with D tentatively TRBD1 (5 bases). The CDR3 covers 17 residues. The germline V and J ends were trimmed by 0 bases and 4 bases, with 18 bases remaining between them. The germline V gene encodes CDR1 MNHEY and CDR2 SMNVEV (reference sequence). This chain's CDR3 is CASSLSGLGGASYGYTF. The CDR3 nucleotides are TGTGCCAGCAGTTTATCGGGGCTGGGGGGAGCCAGCTATGGCTACACCTTC.

The chain carries TRBV18 and TRBJ2-3, with D unclear. The CDR3 covers 15 residues. Per germline, CDR1 KGHSH and CDR2 LQKENI. The V and J ends lost 2 bases and 0 bases respectively, with 9 bases between them. DNA of the CDR3: TGTGCCAGCTCACCAAGAAAAACTAGCACAGATACGCAGTATTTT. The encoded protein is CASSPRKTSTDTQYF.

V gene TRBV7-9 combines with J gene TRBJ2-1; D uncertain. V was clipped by 8 bases and J by 7 bases, with 12 bases between them. From germline, CDR1 is SEHNR and CDR2 FQNEAQ (reference sequence). The CDR3 has 12 amino acids. The CDR3 sequence is CASFRAWNEQFF. DNA of the CDR3: TGTGCCAGCTTCCGGGCGTGGAATGAGCAGTTCTTC.

V and J are TRBV6-6 and TRBJ1-2; 10 bases match TRBD1. Trimming at V came to 6 bases and at J to 7 bases, leaving 2 bases not matched to a gene. Germline lookup yields CDR1 MNHNY and CDR2 SVGAGI (reference sequence). This CDR3 is built from 12 residues. The CDR3 loop reads CASSRDRGGYTF. The CDR3, as DNA: TGTGCCAGCAGCAGGGACAGGGGTGGCTACACCTTC.

V gene TRBV5-1 combines with J gene TRBJ2-7; D remains unclear. The CDR3 length is 17 residues. With 0 bases removed from V and 1 base from J, the gap between germline ends came to 17 bases. Germline CDR1 and CDR2: SGHRS and YFSETQ. The CDR3 DNA reads TGCGCCAGCAGCTTGGTCGGGTGGGGTGACACTTCCTACGAGCAGTACTTC. It translates to CASSLVGWGDTSYEQYF.

The chain is built from TRBV6-5 and TRBJ1-5; 8 bases line up with TRBD1. V gave up 7 bases and J gave up 5 bases; unmatched junction bases: 10. The CDR3 spans 15 residues. CDR1 is MNHEY, CDR2 SVGAGI, per germline. The CDR3 region is CASNPDRADDQPQHF. The CDR3 region has the DNA TGTGCCAGCAACCCGGACAGGGCAGATGATCAGCCCCAGCATTTT.